The rows below give T cell receptor beta chains drawn from one sample of a study of regulatory T cells in long-lasting Graves disease. In TCRdb, the multiplex PCR reads were re-called with MiXCR into one record per CDR3 protein. The repertoire includes a few hundred thousand distinct CDR3 sequences, about 14% of them detected once, and approximately 15% sits in the top ten. These records were also assigned to another study, of T cells in Graves' hyperthyroidism and ophthalmopathy.

The material sequenced was peripheral blood mononuclear cells (PBMCs), taken at new diagnosis, from a patient treated with antithyroid drugs. The receptors originated from a woman aged 50 to 60 with Graves disease. The CDR3 runs from the conserved cysteine through the conserved F or W. The D gene is left open where the match is weak. The size entry is marked missing in some rows and otherwise reads once, few, many or a size class.

TRBJ1-5 | TRBV20-1 | few | TRBD1 | TGCAGTGCTAGTAGGGGTTTCGGGACAGGCGACAATCAGCCCCAGCATTTT | CSASRGFGTGDNQPQHF
TRBJ2-4 | TRBV19 | NA | NA | TGTGCCAGTAGTATCTTGGGGGCAGAAAACATTCAGTACTTC | CASSILGAENIQYF
TRBJ2-2 | TRBV3-1 | many | NA | TGTGCCAGCAGCCAAATGGGTCCGAACACCGGGGAGCTGTTTTTT | CASSQMGPNTGELFF
TRBJ2-6 | TRBV5-4 | NA | TRBD1 | TGTGCCAGCAGCCCGGGACAGGGGAATCCATCAGGGGCCAACGTCCTGACTTTC | CASSPGQGNPSGANVLTF
TRBJ2-5 | TRBV5-1 | few | NA | TGCGCCAGCAGCTTGTTCCCGGGGGCGGAAGAGACCCAGTACTTC | CASSLFPGAEETQYF
TRBJ1-1 | TRBV2 | many | TRBD1 | TGTGCCAGCAGTTATGACAGGGCGAACACTGAAGCTTTCTTT | CASSYDRANTEAFF
TRBJ1-3 | TRBV28 | NA | NA | TGTGCCAGCCGTTACGGGTCCCGGAGGAACACCATATATTTT | CASRYGSRRNTIYF
TRBJ1-3 | TRBV2 | few | TRBD1 | TGTGCCAGCCGCCTCAGGGGGGCTAGCTCTGGAAACACCATATATTTT | CASRLRGASSGNTIYF
TRBJ2-2 | TRBV18 | NA | NA | TGTGCCAGCTCACCACCGTCAGGGTCGGGCACCGGGGAGATGTTTTTT | CASSPPSGSGTGEMFF
TRBJ1-2 | TRBV7-8 | few | TRBD1 | TGTGCCAGCCTAGACAGGGACTATGGCTACACCTTC | CASLDRDYGYTF
TRBJ1-1 | TRBV28 | NA | NA | TGTGCCAGCAGTCCTCCTCCTCGCGGGGCTGAAGCTTTCTTT | CASSPPPRGAEAFF
TRBJ1-2 | TRBV19 | few | NA | TGTGCCAGTAGTGCGACCCGGGACCTTTATGGCTACACCTTC | CASSATRDLYGYTF
TRBJ1-1 | TRBV6-1 | many | NA | TGTGCCAGCAGTGACAGGGCGCCCCTATACGTATGGAACACTGAAGCTTTCTTT | CASSDRAPLYVWNTEAFF
TRBJ1-1 | TRBV5-1 | many | TRBD1 | TGTGCCAGCAGTTTACAGGGGGGGACTGAAGCTTTCTTT | CASSLQGGTEAFF
TRBJ2-7 | TRBV20-1 | few | NA | TGCAGTGCTAGTGACACTTGGCACTACGAGCAGTACTTC | CSASDTWHYEQYF
TRBJ1-4 | TRBV28 | many | NA | TGTGCCAGCAGTTTTATAACCGAAACTAATGAAAAACTGTTTTTT | CASSFITETNEKLFF
TRBJ2-2 | TRBV11-1 | few | NA | TGCGCCAGCAGCTTGGCTACTAACGCGAACACCGGGGAGCTGTTTTTT | CASSLATNANTGELFF
TRBJ2-5 | TRBV12-3/TRBV12-4 | many | TRBD2 | TGTGCCAGCAGTTTAAGGACTAGCGGGAGCGGCGAGACCCAGTACTTC | CASSLRTSGSGETQYF
TRBJ1-5 | TRBV20-1 | many | TRBD1 | TGCAGTGCTAGAGACGACAGGGGGTTTAGCAATCAGCCCCAGCATTTT | CSARDDRGFSNQPQHF
TRBJ1-4 | TRBV12-3/TRBV12-4 | many | NA | TGTGCCAGCAGTGAAGCGCTCACGTCGGGGGAAAAACTGTTTTTT | CASSEALTSGEKLFF
TRBJ2-1 | TRBV28 | many | NA | TGTGCCAGCAGTCCCGGGGGTACGGTATACAATGAGCAGTTCTTC | CASSPGGTVYNEQFF
TRBJ2-4 | TRBV28 | many | NA | TGTGCCAGCAGTTCCACGATAGTTCTAGCCAAAAACATTCAGTACTTC | CASSSTIVLAKNIQYF
TRBJ1-6 | TRBV10-3 | few | TRBD1 | TGTGCCATCAGTGAGTCTCCCGGGACAGGGTATGACTCACCCCTCCACTTT | CAISESPGTGYDSPLHF
TRBJ1-1 | TRBV5-1 | NA | NA | TGCGCCAGCAGCTTGGCCCCAAGCACTGAAGCTTTCTTT | CASSLAPSTEAFF
TRBJ2-1 | TRBV7-9 | few | TRBD2 | TGTGCCAGCAGCTTAGGTGGTCTAGCGGGTGGTTTGTTCTTC | CASSLGGLAGGLFF
TRBJ2-1 | TRBV7-6 | NA | TRBD2 | TGTGCCAGCAGCGACCCCCATCGAAGCGGGAGGCGGGATGAGCAGTTCTTC | CASSDPHRSGRRDEQFF
TRBJ2-1 | TRBV24-1 | few | NA | TGTGCCACCAGTGATAGCCCAGGGTACAATGAGCAGTTCTTC | CATSDSPGYNEQFF
TRBJ2-3 | TRBV6-1 | NA | NA | TGTGCCAGCACCAGACTAGGAATCACAGATACGCAGTATTTT | CASTRLGITDTQYF
TRBJ2-2 | TRBV19 | few | NA | TGTGCCAGTAGTATAGGGGGGCTTCTGACCGGGGAGCTGTTTTTT | CASSIGGLLTGELFF
TRBJ2-7 | TRBV7-9 | many | NA | TGTGCCAGCAGCTTAGGGGTCTGGGACGAGCAGTACTTC | CASSLGVWDEQYF
TRBJ1-1 | TRBV5-1 | many | NA | TGTGCCAGCAGCTTGGCCGCAGAGAACACTGAAGCTTTCTTT | CASSLAAENTEAFF
TRBJ1-6 | TRBV27 | NA | NA | TGTGCCAGCAGTTCCATTGGGGAGCGCTCCTATAATTCACCCCTCCACTTT | CASSSIGERSYNSPLHF
TRBJ1-1 | TRBV10-3 | many | NA | TGTGCCATCAGTGAGACCGGGGGGCGCAGGGACACTGAAGCTTTCTTT | CAISETGGRRDTEAFF
TRBJ1-1 | TRBV6-2/TRBV6-3 | few | NA | TGTGCCAGTCGATCGGTAAACACTGAAGCTTTCTTT | CASRSVNTEAFF
TRBJ1-4 | TRBV4-1 | NA | NA | TGCGCCAGCAGCCAGGGGCAGGGGCTTTATGCAACTAATGAAAAACTGTTTTTT | CASSQGQGLYATNEKLFF
TRBJ2-1 | TRBV2 | few | TRBD1 | TGTGCCAGCAGTGTTAGGACAGGGATAAATTACAATGAGCAGTTCTTC | CASSVRTGINYNEQFF
TRBJ2-1 | TRBV5-1 | many | TRBD1 | TGCGCCAGCAGCAAAGGGACAGGGGGGTCCTACAATGAGCAGTTCTTC | CASSKGTGGSYNEQFF
TRBJ2-2 | TRBV6-5 | many | NA | TGTGCCAGCAGTTACTCGATGGGCACTAGCATCACCGGGGAGCTGTTTTTT | CASSYSMGTSITGELFF
TRBJ2-1 | TRBV6-5 | many | TRBD2 | TGTGCCAGCAGTTACTCTCTGGTAGCGGGGACGACCTACAATGAGCAGTTCTTC | CASSYSLVAGTTYNEQFF
TRBJ2-3 | TRBV6-2/TRBV6-3 | many | NA | TGTGCCAGCAGCGCATTCAGACTTAGCACAGATACGCAGTATTTT | CASSAFRLSTDTQYF
TRBJ2-3 | TRBV2 | many | NA | TGTGCCAGCAGGCGGGATGGGCCAGATACGCAGTATTTT | CASRRDGPDTQYF
TRBJ2-3 | TRBV12-3/TRBV12-4 | many | NA | TGTGCCAGCAGTTTAGGGACTGTAACAGATACGCAGTATTTT | CASSLGTVTDTQYF
TRBJ1-2 | TRBV28 | few | NA | TGTGCCAGCAGTTTTGGGGGCTATGGCTACACCTTC | CASSFGGYGYTF
TRBJ2-5 | TRBV7-3 | NA | TRBD2 | TGTGCCAGCAGCTGGTCGGGACTAGCGGGGGAGACCCAGTACTTC | CASSWSGLAGETQYF
TRBJ2-7 | TRBV28 | NA | NA | TGTGCCAGCAACAGGGATCGAGACGAGCAGTACTTC | CASNRDRDEQYF
TRBJ1-2 | TRBV29-1 | many | NA | TGCAGCGTTGATGAGGGGTACTATGGCTACACCTTC | CSVDEGYYGYTF
TRBJ2-3 | TRBV5-6 | many | NA | TGTGCCAGCCATCCGGGACACTCCACAGATACGCAGTATTTT | CASHPGHSTDTQYF
TRBJ2-3 | TRBV6-1 | many | NA | TGTGCCAGCAGTATCAGCACAGATACGCAGTATTTT | CASSISTDTQYF
TRBJ2-2 | TRBV2 | many | NA | TGTGCCAGCAGTGATTCTTTGCAGAACACCGGGGAGCTGTTTTTT | CASSDSLQNTGELFF
TRBJ2-1 | TRBV2 | many | NA | TGTGCCAGCAGGGCGCTAGCACTTGGATCCTACAATGAGCAGTTCTTC | CASRALALGSYNEQFF
TRBJ2-3 | TRBV18 | many | NA | TGTGCCAGCTCACCGGTGGGTATCACAGATACGCAGTATTTT | CASSPVGITDTQYF
TRBJ2-7 | TRBV6-1 | many | TRBD2 | TGTGCCAGCAGGCGGCTAGCGGGAGTAAACGAGCAGTACTTC | CASRRLAGVNEQYF
TRBJ2-1 | TRBV5-1 | few | NA | TGCGCCAGCAGCTTCAAAACTAGCAGGCCTAGGAATGAGCAGTTCTTC | CASSFKTSRPRNEQFF
TRBJ1-1 | TRBV7-9 | many | TRBD1 | TGTGCCAGCAGCTTAGAGGTGGACAGGGGGCCGGTAAATACTGAAGCTTTCTTT | CASSLEVDRGPVNTEAFF